Presented here are 10 T cell receptor beta chains from one specimen sequenced in a study of shared clonotypes between healthy human individuals. Produced via immunoSEQ multiplex PCR; TCRdb's table is partial and in-frame only. This sample carries 2.3 million or so clones, 85% to 95% of them seen once, and the ten largest clones take 0.39%. The sequenced sample was naive CD4+ T cells from PBMCs. The subset here: CD45RA+ positively selected. The receptors derive from a man between 18 and 35 years old in good health. Some clones in this sample may be carry-over from other donors' samples.

V is TRBV2 and J is TRBJ1-5; TRBD1 might be the D (6 bases). This CDR3 comprises 14 residues. The ends were cut back, 6 bases at V and 6 bases at J, with 15 bases in the middle. Germline V CDR1 and CDR2: SNHLY, FYNNEI. CDR3: CASRGGGQGQPQHF. The DNA for the CDR3 is TGTGCCAGCAGAGGAGGGGGTCAGGGTCAGCCCCAGCATTTT.

This sequence joins TRBV18 and TRBJ2-3; 10 bases are a match to TRBD1. The CDR3 contains 15 residues. Unmatched junction bases numbered 3, after V lost 5 bases and J lost 1 base. Per germline, CDR1 KGHSH and CDR2 LQKENI. In DNA, the CDR3 is TGTGCCAGCTCAGGCGGGACAGGGGGCACAGATACGCAGTATTTT. Its protein product is CASSGGTGGTDTQYF. The whole variable domain, filled in from reference TRBV18 and TRBJ2-3, reads NAGVMQNPRHLVRRRGQEARLRCSPMKGHSHVYWYRQLPEEGLKFMVYLQKENIIDESGMPKERFSAEFPKEGPSILRIQQVVRGDSAAYFCASSGGTGGTDTQYFGPGTRLTVL.

In its sample, this clone was seen a few times. The chain uses TRBV6-1 and TRBJ1-1; D call uncertain. Trimming removed 1 base at V and 3 bases at J, with 6 bases between. In germline, CDR1 is MNHNS, CDR2 SASEGT. The CDR3 covers 13 residues. The CDR3 bases are TGTGCCAGCAGTGAAGTAATTGACACTGAAGCTTTCTTT. Its protein is CASSEVIDTEAFF.

The chain employs TRBV7-9 and TRBJ2-1; 9 bases fit TRBD2. CDR3 length: 16 residues. V shed 9 bases and J 4 bases; nucleotides not matched to a gene: 13. In germline, CDR1 is SEHNR, CDR2 FQNEAQ (reference sequence). The CDR3 DNA sequence: TGTGCCAGTGGACTTCCGGGACTAGCAGTTTACAATGAGCAGTTCTTC. Translated: CASGLPGLAVYNEQFF.

The rearrangement uses TRBV11-2 and TRBJ2-3; D is undetermined. The CDR3 runs to 16 residues. Germline CDR1 reads SGHAT; CDR2 reads FQNNGV. The V and J ends lost 2 bases and 1 base respectively, with 13 bases between them. CDR3 protein: CASSLISGDRTDTQYF. CDR3 coding DNA: TGTGCCAGCAGCTTAATTTCCGGCGATCGCACAGATACGCAGTATTTT. Looking up the rest from reference TRBV11-2 and TRBJ2-3 gives the full variable domain: EAGVAQSPRYKIIEKRQSVAFWCNPISGHATLYWYQQILGQGPKLLIQFQNNGVVDDSQLPKDRFSAERLKGVDSTLKIQPAKLEDSAVYLCASSLISGDRTDTQYFGPGTRLTVL.

This clone was seen a few times. V usage is TRBV5-6 and J usage is TRBJ1-1; D is unclear. Germline V lookup: CDR1 SGHDT, CDR2 YYEEEE. The V and J ends lost 4 bases and 4 bases respectively, with 11 bases between them. The CDR3 length is 13 residues. For the CDR3, the DNA is TGTGCCAGCAGCCCGCGACCAGGCACTGAAGCTTTCTTT. Protein sequence: CASSPRPGTEAFF.

This clone has only one observation. The chain couples TRBV2 to TRBJ1-6; D remains ambiguous. The V end was cut by 2 bases, the J end by 9 bases, with 2 bases between. CDR3 length equals 11 residues. The germline V gene encodes CDR1 SNHLY and CDR2 FYNNEI. CDR3 nucleotides: TGTGCCAGCAGTGAATCTTCACCCCTCCACTTT. This gives the protein CASSESSPLHF.

In its sample, this clone was seen once. The chain combines TRBV1 with TRBJ2-3; the DNA was not compared with TRBD1, the D call given in the table. TRBV1 is shown as a pseudogene. The CDR3 is made up of 19 amino acids. The CDR3 loop reads CTSSQVQGKFSGVTDTQYF. The CDR3 region has the DNA TGCACCAGCAGCCAAGTACAGGGGAAGTTTTCGGGGGTCACAGATACGCAGTATTTT.

In its sample, this clone was seen once. The J gene is TRBJ2-3, the V gene TRBV28, with 10 bases matching TRBD2. The germline CDR1 and CDR2 sequences are MDHEN and SYDVKM. The trim removed 5 bases at V and 1 base at J, leaving 3 bases unmatched. The CDR3 has 15 amino acids. For the CDR3, the DNA is TGTGCCAGCAGTGCAGCGGGAGGGCGCACAGATACGCAGTATTTT. Translated, it gives CASSAAGGRTDTQYF.

The rearrangement links TRBV2 to TRBJ2-3, with 8 bases matching TRBD2. The CDR3 is 14 residues long. Germline V gene sequence: CDR1 SNHLY, CDR2 FYNNEI. V shed 6 bases and J 6 bases; nucleotides not matched to a gene: 8. The DNA of the CDR3 is TGTGCCAGCAGGGGACTAGTTCCGTCGGATACGCAGTATTTT. Its translation: CASRGLVPSDTQYF.